Sequencing of this T cell receptor (beta chain) was carried out in a study of T cell changes during pregnancy in multiple sclerosis (dated by TCRdb to the late 2010s). About the full investigation: The study examined how the T cell repertoire changed over the course of pregnancy in women with multiple sclerosis.

Library prep was done by the immunoSEQ multiplex PCR assay. Not all clones reach the TCRdb copy of this immuneACCESS table, which keeps in-frame sequences only. Checked studies attribute under half of the gap to unresolved V genes and leave the rest unexplained. Recorded for this sample are some 70,000 clones; roughly nine tenths of them occurred a single time. 0.86% of the sample is held by the ten biggest clonotypes. V is cut back by 9 bases and J by 3 bases, with 10 bases in the junction unmatched. Inclusive of the bounding cysteine and phenylalanine, the CDR3 is 16 residues long. The retained sequence is limited to the CDR3, 48 bases, with the frame set at the first base. CDR1 is given as MNHGY and CDR2 as SAAAGT, both from the germline V gene. As to this clone: The specificity of this receptor is unknown. No base quality information exists; no much larger clone differs at one position.

The V and J genes are TRBV6-8 and TRBJ2-1, with 11 bases in between that match TRBD2. The sequencing here drew on peripheral blood, taken in the second trimester of pregnancy. The TCR sequence derives from a female donor with multiple sclerosis, enrolled in a pregnancy study. The nucleotides read TGTGCCAGATCCTCTCTGACTAGCGGGGACTACAATGAGCAGTTCTTC. It translates to CARSSLTSGDYNEQFF.